These 30 T cell receptor beta chains came from one sample sequenced in a study of blood T cells in healthy people across ages. The second PCR ran about 6 to 12 cycles with a sample-barcoded 5' primer and J-beta primers. A single record per CDR3 protein comes from TCRdb applying MiXCR to the 5' RACE reads. The table shows nearly 800,000 distinct CDR3 sequences, with around 25% occurring only once. The data were also submitted as part of a second study, on T cells of mothers and their children.

Sequencing used blood. The origin of the receptors is a boy aged 5 to 17 in good health.

The gene calls are TRBV2 and TRBJ2-4; tentatively, D is TRBD2 (6 bases). Germline CDR1 SNHLY, CDR2 FYNNEI. The CDR3 runs to 16 residues. V lost 7 bases and J lost 0, with 16 bases in between. Written as DNA, the CDR3 is TGTGCCAGCAAAGTTTTCCCCGGGGGAGCCAAAAACATTCAGTACTTC. It encodes CASKVFPGGAKNIQYF. The full variable domain, in which reference TRBV2 and TRBJ2-4 provide the parts outside the CDR3, is EPEVTQTPSHQVTQMGQEVILRCVPISNHLYFYWYRQILGQKVEFLVSFYNNEISEKSEIFDDQFSVERPDGSNFTLKIRSTKLEDSAMYFCASKVFPGGAKNIQYFGAGTRLSVL.

The table lists this clonotype with a few counts. The J gene is TRBJ2-7, the V gene TRBV4-3, with 12 bases lining up with TRBD2. Germline CDR1 LGHNA, CDR2 YSLEER. V was pared by 1 base and J by 0 bases, with 10 bases of the junction left unmatched. The CDR3 consists of 19 residues. The CDR3 region is CASSQGSTSGGPSSYEQYF. The CDR3 DNA reads as TGCGCCAGCAGCCAAGGGTCAACTAGCGGGGGGCCGAGCTCCTACGAGCAGTACTTC.

This clonotype appeared a few times. This chain uses TRBV15 with TRBJ2-5, with 7 bases fitting TRBD2. The V segment lost 0 bases and the J segment 4 bases; nucleotides outside the gene matches: 11. The germline V gene encodes CDR1 LNHNV and CDR2 YYDKDF (reference sequence). The CDR3 covers 17 residues. For the CDR3, the DNA is TGTGCCACCAGCAGAGATCGGGAGGCCTCGGTTTCAGAGACCCAGTACTTC. This sequence encodes CATSRDREASVSETQYF.

The chain has TRBV5-1 and TRBJ1-2, with unresolved D. The CDR3 consists of 13 residues. CDR1 and CDR2 from the germline V gene are SGHRS and YFSETQ. The V end lost 0 bases, the J end lost 4 bases, and 7 bases lay between the germline ends. The CDR3 protein is CASSLEGIYGYTF. Written as DNA, the CDR3 is TGCGCCAGCAGCTTGGAAGGGATCTATGGCTACACCTTC.

This clonotype was recorded a few times. The rearrangement uses TRBV5-6 and TRBJ2-5; 9 bases fit TRBD1. Unmatched junction bases numbered 12, after V lost 5 bases and J lost 4 bases. CDR1 and CDR2 (germline): SGHDT, YYEEEE. The CDR3 totals 16 residues. The CDR3 reads CASSHGTGRISETQYF. DNA of the CDR3: TGTGCCAGCAGTCATGGGACAGGGAGAATTTCAGAGACCCAGTACTTC. The full variable domain, rest sourced from reference TRBV5-6 and TRBJ2-5, is DAGVTQSPTHLIKTRGQQVTLRCSPKSGHDTVSWYQQALGQGPQFIFQYYEEEERQRGNFPDRFSGHQFPNYSSELNVNALLLGDSALYLCASSHGTGRISETQYFGPGTRLLVL.

The V call is TRBV20-1, the J call TRBJ2-1, with 12 bases that match TRBD2. The trim removed 4 bases at V and 7 bases at J, leaving 5 bases unmatched. In germline, CDR1 is DFQATT, CDR2 SNEGSKA (reference sequence). CDR3 size: 14 residues. Written as DNA, the CDR3 is TGCAGTGCTATGTGGACTAGCGGGGTTAATGAGCAGTTCTTC. Translation gives CSAMWTSGVNEQFF.

In this sample, this clonotype turned up a few times. The chain links TRBV29-1 to TRBJ2-5; 9 bases map to TRBD2. The end of the DNA fits TRBJ2-1 better, so the J call may be wrong. The germline V gene encodes CDR1 SQVTM and CDR2 ANQGSEA. CDR3 length: 15 amino acids. CDR3 sequence: CSVTGAGGVYNEQFF. The CDR3 DNA sequence: TGCAGCGTCACTGGAGCGGGAGGCGTCTACAATGAGCAGTTCTTC.

The chain employs TRBV7-2 and TRBJ1-6; no clear D. Germline lookup yields CDR1 SGHTA and CDR2 FQGNSA. V was trimmed by 5 bases and J by 6 bases, leaving 8 bases between them. This CDR3 is 13 amino acids long. The CDR3 here is CASSQTGNSPLHF. CDR3 in DNA: TGTGCCAGCAGCCAAACGGGTAATTCACCCCTCCACTTT.

This clonotype was counted at least ten times. The CDR3 spells CASSGMTGTIQETQYF. CDR3 in DNA: TGCGCCAGCAGCGGGATGACCGGGACTATTCAAGAGACCCAGTACTTC. The rearrangement joins TRBV5-1 to TRBJ2-5; TRBD2 matches 7 bases. The CDR3 is made up of 16 amino acids. Germline CDR1 SGHRS, CDR2 YFSETQ. The ends lost 4 bases at V and 2 bases at J; junction bases unmatched: 11.

The rearrangement uses TRBV7-2 and TRBJ2-5; 10 bases are a match to TRBD2. Trimming at V came to 7 bases and at J to 4 bases, leaving 6 bases not matched to a gene. Per germline, CDR1 SGHTA and CDR2 FQGNSA. This CDR3 spans 14 amino acids. This CDR3 reads CASIPLAGVETQYF. CDR3 nucleotides: TGTGCCAGCATCCCCCTAGCGGGAGTAGAGACCCAGTACTTC.

The chain carries TRBV28 and TRBJ2-3, with 7 bases aligning to TRBD1. CDR1 MDHEN and CDR2 SYDVKM come from the germline V gene. Trimming removed 3 bases from V and 6 bases from J; junction bases left unmatched: 6. The CDR3 spans 14 residues. The CDR3: CASSLTGSSDTQYF. For the CDR3, the DNA is TGTGCCAGCAGTTTGACAGGGTCCTCCGATACGCAGTATTTT.

The genes are TRBV5-1 and TRBJ2-7, with a tentative D call TRBD1 (6 bases). V was pared by 3 bases and J by 5 bases, with 15 bases between. CDR1 is SGHRS and CDR2 is YFSETQ in the germline V gene. The CDR3 extends over 14 amino acids. This CDR3 is CASSSGHPNDEQYF. The CDR3 region has the DNA TGCGCCAGCAGCTCGGGACACCCTAACGACGAGCAGTACTTC. The full variable domain, its missing parts supplied by reference TRBV5-1 and TRBJ2-7, is KAGVTQTPRYLIKTRGQQVTLSCSPISGHRSVSWYQQTPGQGLQFLFEYFSETQRNKGNFPGRFSGRQFSNSRSEMNVSTLELGDSALYLCASSSGHPNDEQYFGPGTRLTVT.

CDR3 sequence (DNA): TGTGCCAGTGTTGGGACAGCGGAAAAACTGTTTTTT. This translates into CASVGTAEKLFF. The chain has TRBV2 and TRBJ1-4; 7 nucleotides agree with TRBD1. This CDR3 has 12 residues. V lost 9 bases to trimming and J lost 8 bases; unmatched junction nucleotides: 6. Germline-derived CDR1 and CDR2 are SNHLY and FYNNEI.

There are a few counts of this clonotype. The rearrangement links TRBV4-3 to TRBJ2-7; 9 bases are shared with TRBD1. V trimming: 4 bases; J trimming: 4 bases; junction bases outside the gene matches: 8. The length of the CDR3 is 15 residues. CDR1 LGHNA and CDR2 YSLEER come from the germline V gene. The CDR3 reads CASSRVQGAIYEQYF. CDR3 nucleotide sequence: TGCGCCAGCAGCCGTGTACAGGGGGCCATTTACGAGCAGTACTTC.

There are a few counts of this clonotype. The genes are TRBV7-2 and TRBJ2-1; 12 nucleotides line up with TRBD2. The CDR3 is made up of 15 amino acids. With 4 bases clipped from V and 8 bases from J, the junction kept 6 bases outside the gene matches. Germline-derived CDR1 and CDR2 are SGHTA and FQGNSA. The CDR3 DNA reads as TGTGCCAGCAGCTCCACTAGCGGGGGGCGCCATGAGCAGTTCTTC. This codes for CASSSTSGGRHEQFF.

This clonotype has just a few counts. The V and J genes are TRBV29-1 and TRBJ2-1; TRBD1 matches at 8 bases. Germline lookup yields CDR1 SQVTM and CDR2 ANQGSEA. V was pared by 5 bases and J by 5 bases, with 8 bases of the junction left unmatched. The CDR3 length is 14 residues. This CDR3 reads CSVKGRGRNNEQFF. The DNA for the CDR3 is TGCAGCGTTAAAGGCAGGGGGCGGAACAATGAGCAGTTCTTC.

The chain carries TRBV12-3 or TRBV12-4 and TRBJ1-3; D remains ambiguous. The V end lost 5 bases, the J end lost 0 bases, and 8 bases lay between the germline ends. The CDR3 covers 14 residues. The CDR3 nucleotides read TGTGCCAGCAGTAAGACTCTCTCTGGAAACACCATATATTTT. Translation gives CASSKTLSGNTIYF.

This clonotype came up a few times. The genes are TRBV5-1 and TRBJ2-7; D assignment may be TRBD1 or TRBD2 (5 bases each). This CDR3 is 13 amino acids long. Germline values: CDR1 SGHRS, CDR2 YFSETQ. The germline V and J ends were trimmed by 4 bases and 6 bases, with 14 bases remaining between them. CDR3 protein: CASSTGTVVEQYF. CDR3 DNA: TGCGCCAGCAGCACCGGGACGGTTGTCGAGCAGTACTTC. Complete variable domain (other parts from reference TRBV5-1 and TRBJ2-7): KAGVTQTPRYLIKTRGQQVTLSCSPISGHRSVSWYQQTPGQGLQFLFEYFSETQRNKGNFPGRFSGRQFSNSRSEMNVSTLELGDSALYLCASSTGTVVEQYFGPGTRLTVT.

There are a few counts of this clonotype. The rearrangement links TRBV19 to TRBJ2-5; TRBD2 matches at 9 bases. The CDR3 sequence is 15 residues long. Germline V CDR1 and CDR2: LNHDA, SQIVND (reference sequence). J lost 0 bases, V lost 6 bases, and 5 bases had no gene match. The CDR3 region has the DNA TGTGCCAGTAGCAAGACTAGCGGATACCAAGAGACCCAGTACTTC. This encodes CASSKTSGYQETQYF.

The sample holds a few counts of this clonotype. This may come from a read error, since a much larger clone is one base off. V usage is TRBV13 and J usage is TRBJ1-5; 9 bases agree with TRBD1. The germline gives CDR1 PRHDT, CDR2 FYEKMQ (reference sequence). The CDR3 is 15 amino acids. The CDR3 is CASSPGQGGNQPLHF. CDR3 in DNA: TGTGCCAGCAGCCCGGGACAGGGTGGCAATCAGCCCCTGCATTTT.

The chain couples TRBV7-2 to TRBJ2-3; D possibly corresponds to TRBD2 (6 bases). The CDR3 spans 14 residues. With 4 bases removed from V and 2 bases from J, the gap between germline ends came to 10 bases. CDR1 and CDR2 (germline): SGHTA, FQGNSA. The CDR3 region has the DNA TGTGCCAGCAGCTGGGTAGCGGCCACAGATACGCAGTATTTT. Translating it yields CASSWVAATDTQYF.

The J gene is TRBJ1-2, the V gene TRBV12-5; D remains unclear. V lost 2 bases and J lost 5, with 12 bases in between. The CDR3 extends over 14 amino acids. CDR1 and CDR2 from the germline V gene are LGHNT and FRNRAP. In DNA, the CDR3 is TGTGCTAGTGGTTTGTCCGCGGAAATTTATGGCTACACCTTC. Amino acid sequence: CASGLSAEIYGYTF.

CDR3 sequence: CASSYGGQGAKGYYGYTF. The CDR3 DNA reads TGTGCCAGCAGTTACGGCGGGCAGGGGGCTAAAGGCTACTATGGCTACACCTTC. This rearrangement joins TRBV6-5 to TRBJ1-2; 8 positions agree with TRBD1. The CDR3 covers 18 residues. The germline V gene encodes CDR1 MNHEY and CDR2 SVGAGI. Trimming removed 2 bases from V and 3 bases from J; junction bases left unmatched: 14.

This clonotype was picked up a small number of times. The chain has TRBV29-1 and TRBJ1-5, with D possibly being TRBD1 (5 bases). Germline CDR1 SQVTM, CDR2 ANQGSEA. With 6 bases removed from V and 0 bases from J, the gap between germline ends came to 9 bases. This CDR3 comprises 13 residues. The CDR3 DNA reads TGCAGCGTCCGGGACCGTAGCAATCAGCCCCAGCATTTT. Translated: CSVRDRSNQPQHF.

This clonotype was observed a handful of times. This chain uses TRBV28 with TRBJ2-5; the D is unclear. Trimming shortened V by 4 bases and J by 1 base, and 16 bases separated the two germline ends. Germline V CDR1 and CDR2: MDHEN, SYDVKM. The CDR3 covers 16 residues. This chain's CDR3 is CASSSKWGSVQETQYF. As DNA, the CDR3 is TGTGCCAGCAGTTCGAAGTGGGGAAGCGTCCAAGAGACCCAGTACTTC.

As for this clonotype: A much larger clone differs from this one at a single base, so this may be a read error. The chain carries TRBV28 and TRBJ1-3; D gene unclear. Germline V gives CDR1 MDHEN, CDR2 SYDVKM. This CDR3 comprises 13 residues. Trimming took 6 bases from V and 0 from J, leaving 6 bases between them. The CDR3 region has the DNA TGTGCCAGCAGCGAGCTCTCTGGAAACACCATATATTTT. Its translation: CASSELSGNTIYF.

J is TRBJ1-4 and V is TRBV5-1; tentatively, D is TRBD1 (5 bases). The CDR3 contains 16 residues. The germline CDR1 and CDR2 sequences are SGHRS and YFSETQ. With 4 bases removed from V and 2 bases from J, the gap between germline ends came to 15 bases. The DNA for the CDR3 is TGCGCCAGCAGCCCCGGAGGCGGGGGTACTAATGAAAAACTGTTTTTT. It codes for CASSPGGGGTNEKLFF.

As for this clonotype: One end of the junction fails to match germline, which may point to a read error. The V call is TRBV28, the J call TRBJ2-5; 8 bases agree with TRBD1. Germline CDR1 and CDR2: MDHEN and SYDVKM. The CDR3 is made up of 18 amino acids. The CDR3 region has the DNA TGTGCCAGCAGTTTATTTAGTTTCGACAGGGGCCACCAGGAGACCCAGTACTTC. Translation: CASSLFSFDRGHQETQYF.

This clonotype showed up just a few times. CDR3: CASSLVEGSGYTF. The CDR3 nucleotides read TGTGCCAGCAGCTTGGTTGAGGGTTCTGGCTACACCTTC. This chain uses TRBV5-4 with TRBJ1-2; D not certain. The CDR3 loop spans 13 amino acids. CDR1 and CDR2 from the germline V gene are SGHNT and YYREEE (reference sequence). The germline V and J ends were trimmed by 0 bases and 7 bases, with 10 bases remaining between them.

This clonotype turned up a few times. V is TRBV20-1 and J is TRBJ2-5, with D perhaps matching TRBD2 (5 bases). The J call may not be correct, given that the DNA end is closer to TRBJ2-1. Germline V CDR1 and CDR2: DFQATT, SNEGSKA (reference sequence). The CDR3 has 12 amino acids. DNA of the CDR3: TGCAGCCGACTGGCGGGTTACAATGAGCAGTTCTTC. Residues: CSRLAGYNEQFF.